This entry features one TCR beta chain sequence. Germline assignment: CDR1 SGHDN and CDR2 FVKESK. V gave up 4 bases and J gave up 1 base, with 7 bases separating them. The CDR3 covers 13 residues. The data are from a study of blood T cell repertoires in COVID-19. Study details: Material from acute and convalescent COVID-19 was sourced from the United States, Italy and Spain. T cells, B-cell-depleted T cells, or PBMCs provided the cDNA or gDNA that served as material.

Seattle enrolled patients during active infection and tracked them longitudinally. As originally analysed: Amplification from reference gene primers served as the basis for estimated nucleated cell counts. The protocol was immunoSEQ multiplex PCR, while the TCRdb copy is restricted to in-frame clones and leaves out a portion. That table supplies the V and J calls and clone size; D and trimming were determined from the DNA. Seen here are roughly 80,000 clones, about 89% observed once, and the top ten hold 2.5% to 3%. This clonotype originated in a man aged 45-65 years with COVID-19, enrolled during active disease. The chain links TRBV14 to TRBJ1-1; D gene ambiguous. Sequencing input: peripheral blood. Here the CDR3 DNA reads TGTGCCAGCAGCCCCACACCGAACACTGAAGCTTTCTTT. It encodes CASSPTPNTEAFF.